Listed here are 18 T cell receptor beta chains from one sample, sequenced in a study of blood T cell repertoires in COVID-19. The method was immunoSEQ multiplex PCR; TCRdb's version includes in-frame clones alone and lacks a portion of them. The sample holds under 300,000 clones; roughly 87% are singletons and the top ten take just under 0.8%. Material: peripheral blood. These TCRs come from a woman in her twenties or thirties with acute or convalescent COVID-19.

This chain joins TRBV5-1 and TRBJ2-3; D might be TRBD2 (6 bases). The CDR3 length is 20 residues. Deletions cut 0 bases from V and 2 bases from J, with 25 bases between. CDR1 SGHRS and CDR2 YFSETQ come from the germline V gene. CDR3 loop: CASSLDLDGPRRGTTDTQYF. DNA for the CDR3: TGCGCCAGCAGCTTGGATCTGGACGGCCCAAGGCGGGGCACCACAGATACGCAGTATTTT.

The gene calls are TRBV3-1 (or the pseudogene TRBV3-2) and TRBJ2-1; 11 nucleotides agree with TRBD2. The J segment lost 3 bases and the V segment lost 4 bases, leaving 5 bases of the junction unmatched. Germline V lookup: CDR1 LGHDT, CDR2 YNNKEL (reference sequence). The CDR3 extends over 16 amino acids. CDR3 in amino acids: CASSRLAGGFYNEQFF. Here the CDR3 DNA reads TGTGCCAGCAGCCGATTAGCGGGAGGGTTCTACAATGAGCAGTTCTTC.

The chain is built from TRBV30 and TRBJ2-2; 13 bases fit TRBD2. Looked up from germline, CDR1 is GTSNPN and CDR2 is SVGIG (reference sequence). The CDR3 extends over 17 amino acids. Trimming removed 5 bases from V and 1 base from J; junction bases left unmatched: 7. CDR3 sequence (DNA): TGTGCCTGGGGGCTGGGACTAGCGGGACAGAACACCGGGGAGCTGTTTTTT. This gives the protein CAWGLGLAGQNTGELFF.

The V and J genes are TRBV5-4 and TRBJ2-5; TRBD2 matches 12 bases. Germline trimming cut 4 bases from V and 1 base from J; bases unmatched to any gene: 5. CDR1 and CDR2 from the germline V gene are SGHNT and YYREEE (reference sequence). The CDR3 runs 16 residues. In DNA form, the CDR3 reads TGTGCCAGCAGCGATCCTAGCGGGAGGGCCCAAGAGACCCAGTACTTC. It codes for CASSDPSGRAQETQYF.

This chain connects TRBV25-1 to TRBJ2-5; D not certain. Trimming took 1 base from V and 5 from J, leaving 8 bases between them. Germline values: CDR1 MGHDK, CDR2 SYGVNS. This CDR3 is 13 amino acids long. The CDR3 DNA follows: TGTGCCAGCAGTGAATTATTCCGGGAGACCCAGTACTTC. Translated, it gives CASSELFRETQYF.

This clone has only one observation. DNA of the CDR3: TGTGCCAGCAGCGGCAAACAGGGAACCAATGAGCAGTTCTTC. Its translation: CASSGKQGTNEQFF. The rearrangement uses TRBV5-4 and TRBJ2-1, with a weak D call TRBD1 (6 bases). Per germline, CDR1 SGHNT and CDR2 YYREEE (reference sequence). Trimming took off 4 bases at V and 6 bases at J, with 14 bases between the two ends. The CDR3 has 14 residues. The variable domain in full, with the rest retrieved from reference TRBV5-4 and TRBJ2-1, is ETGVTQSPTHLIKTRGQQVTLRCSSQSGHNTVSWYQQALGQGPQFIFQYYREEENGRGNFPPRFSGLQFPNYSSELNVNALELDDSALYLCASSGKQGTNEQFFGPGTRLTVL.

The chain joins TRBV13 to TRBJ2-1, with 8 bases that match TRBD2. The CDR3 covers 15 residues. Looked up from germline, CDR1 is PRHDT and CDR2 is FYEKMQ (reference sequence). Trimming took 2 bases from V and 8 from J; bases not matched to a gene: 8. CDR3 in DNA: TGTGCCAGCAGCTTATCCTCCACCGGGAGGGATGAGCAGTTCTTC. It translates to CASSLSSTGRDEQFF.

This clone appeared a few times. The V call is TRBV30, the J call TRBJ2-7; no clear D gene. Germline V CDR1 and CDR2: GTSNPN, SVGIG (reference sequence). The CDR3 runs 14 residues. Trimming cost V 3 bases and J 3 bases, with 15 bases left between them. The CDR3 loop reads CAWSRNTRIYEQYF. The CDR3 region has the DNA TGTGCCTGGAGCCGTAACACCAGGATCTACGAGCAGTACTTC. The whole variable domain, filled in from reference TRBV30 and TRBJ2-7, reads SQTIHQWPATLVQPVGSPLSLECTVEGTSNPNLYWYRQAAGRGLQLLFYSVGIGQISSEVPQNLSASRPQDRQFILSSKKLLLSDSGFYLCAWSRNTRIYEQYFGPGTRLTVT.

The chain combines TRBV27 with TRBJ1-5, with D possibly matching TRBD1 (5 bases). Germline V lookup: CDR1 MNHEY, CDR2 SMNVEV (reference sequence). Trimming left V 5 bases short and J 2 bases short, with 16 bases between. CDR3 length: 16 amino acids. Here the CDR3 reads CASSPPGGVGNQPQHF. The CDR3 nucleotides read TGTGCCAGCAGTCCCCCGGGGGGGGTGGGCAATCAGCCCCAGCATTTT.

The V and J genes are TRBV2 and TRBJ1-3, with D perhaps TRBD1 (6 bases). This CDR3 region has 14 residues. Trimming cost V 4 bases and J 1 base, with 8 bases left between them. CDR1 is SNHLY and CDR2 is FYNNEI in the germline V gene. CDR3 sequence: CASSATGSGNTIYF. CDR3 coding DNA: TGTGCCAGCAGTGCCACAGGGTCTGGAAACACCATATATTTT.

For this clone: Other nucleotide sequences from this sample produce the same CDR3. CDR3 DNA: TGCGCCAGCAGCTTGGGGACTAGCGGGTCCTACGAGCAGTACTTC. Translating it yields CASSLGTSGSYEQYF. The chain employs TRBV5-1 and TRBJ2-7; 11 nucleotides match TRBD2. Trimming at V came to 0 bases and at J to 1 base, leaving 0 bases not matched to a gene. CDR1 and CDR2 from the germline V gene are SGHRS and YFSETQ. The CDR3 length is 15 residues. Combining the CDR3 with reference TRBV5-1 and TRBJ2-7 gives the whole variable domain KAGVTQTPRYLIKTRGQQVTLSCSPISGHRSVSWYQQTPGQGLQFLFEYFSETQRNKGNFPGRFSGRQFSNSRSEMNVSTLELGDSALYLCASSLGTSGSYEQYFGPGTRLTVT.

The chain joins TRBV25-1 to TRBJ2-2; D might be TRBD2 (5 bases). Trimming cost V 7 bases and J 5 bases, with 20 bases left between them. CDR3 length equals 16 residues. Germline V gives CDR1 MGHDK, CDR2 SYGVNS. For the CDR3, the DNA is TGTGCCAGCACTTCTCTCCCCCCAACGGGGACCGGGGAGCTGTTTTTT. Protein: CASTSLPPTGTGELFF. The entire variable domain, with the rest obtained from reference TRBV25-1 and TRBJ2-2, is as follows: EADIYQTPRYLVIGTGKKITLECSQTMGHDKMYWYQQDPGMELHLIHYSYGVNSTEKGDLSSESTVSRIRTEHFPLTLESARPSHTSQYLCASTSLPPTGTGELFFGEGSRLTVL.

This clone was counted a few times. Other nucleotide sequences in the sample specify the same CDR3. The chain uses TRBV9 and TRBJ2-3, with 9 bases matching TRBD2. The germline CDR1 and CDR2 sequences are SGDLS and YYNGEE. V lost 0 bases to trimming and J lost 0 bases; unmatched junction nucleotides: 2. CDR3 length: 16 residues. In DNA, the CDR3 is TGTGCCAGCAGCGTAGGCACTAGCGGGAGCACAGATACGCAGTATTTT. Its protein product is CASSVGTSGSTDTQYF.

The V call is TRBV4-3, the J call TRBJ2-3; weak D call: TRBD2 (5 bases). This CDR3 is built from 14 residues. The germline V gene encodes CDR1 LGHNA and CDR2 YSLEER. V lost 1 base to trimming and J lost 4 bases, with 9 bases between them. The CDR3 bases are TGCGCCAGCAGCCAAGTCGGAGGTCCAGATACGCAGTATTTT. Translated, it gives CASSQVGGPDTQYF.

This chain links TRBV18 with TRBJ2-2, with a weak D call TRBD1 (5 bases). From germline, CDR1 is KGHSH and CDR2 LQKENI. Trimming removed 10 bases from V and 1 base from J, with 7 bases in between. The CDR3 is made up of 12 amino acids. The CDR3 DNA is TGTGCCATCGACAGGAACACCGGGGAGCTGTTTTTT. The encoded protein is CAIDRNTGELFF. The full variable domain, rest sourced from reference TRBV18 and TRBJ2-2, is NAGVMQNPRHLVRRRGQEARLRCSPMKGHSHVYWYRQLPEEGLKFMVYLQKENIIDESGMPKERFSAEFPKEGPSILRIQQVVRGDSAAYFCAIDRNTGELFFGEGSRLTVL.

The rearrangement joins TRBV7-2 to TRBJ1-6; D remains ambiguous. Germline V gene lookup returns CDR1 SGHTA and CDR2 FQGNSA. This CDR3 spans 19 amino acids. V gave up 4 bases and J gave up 1 base, with 20 bases separating them. The CDR3 region has the DNA TGTGCCAGCAGCTCGAGTCGAATGGGCCTCAGGTCCTATAATTCACCCCTCCACTTT. Translated, it gives CASSSSRMGLRSYNSPLHF.

The rearrangement uses TRBV9 and TRBJ2-1; 7 nucleotides align to TRBD2. V shed 4 bases and J 5 bases; nucleotides not matched to a gene: 9. The germline V gene encodes CDR1 SGDLS and CDR2 YYNGEE. This CDR3 is built from 15 residues. This CDR3 reads CASSQHSGSHNEQFF. For the CDR3, the DNA is TGTGCCAGCAGCCAACATAGCGGGTCACACAATGAGCAGTTCTTC.

The rearrangement uses TRBV27 and TRBJ2-2; TRBD2 matches 7 bases. J was trimmed by 4 bases and V by 1 base; bases with no gene match: 12. CDR3 length equals 18 residues. Germline CDR1 MNHEY, CDR2 SMNVEV (reference sequence). CDR3 protein: CASSLWAPQAGFTGELFF. CDR3 nucleotides: TGTGCCAGCAGTTTATGGGCCCCCCAAGCGGGGTTCACCGGGGAGCTGTTTTTT.